Below, 28 T cell receptor beta chains from the same sample are listed, as sequenced in a study of blood T cell repertoires in COVID-19. TCRdb's table, derived via immunoSEQ multiplex PCR, lists solely in-frame clones and lacks some. Altogether about 250,000 clones are present, around 87% being singletons, with the ten largest covering approximately 1.6%. Source material: PBMCs or T cells enriched from blood (not recorded which). The receptors here all came from a woman in her fifties or sixties who had recovered from COVID-19.

The V gene is TRBV29-1, the J gene TRBJ1-1, with D unclear. Germline V CDR1 and CDR2: SQVTM, ANQGSEA. V lost 4 bases to trimming and J lost 6 bases, with 12 bases between them. This CDR3 is 12 amino acids long. The CDR3 is CSVAEGLAEAFF. Here the CDR3 DNA reads TGCAGCGTTGCGGAGGGATTGGCTGAAGCTTTCTTT.

The table lists this clone with a count of one. The chain recombines TRBV28 with TRBJ2-1, with 11 bases fitting TRBD2. This CDR3 is 15 amino acids long. The germline gives CDR1 MDHEN, CDR2 SYDVKM. V was pared by 5 bases and J by 7 bases, with 7 bases of the junction left unmatched. The CDR3 region is CASSPEVAGGNEQFF. The CDR3 DNA reads TGTGCCAGCAGTCCTGAGGTAGCGGGAGGGAATGAGCAGTTCTTC.

V and J are TRBV13 and TRBJ2-5; 9 nucleotides line up with TRBD2. Germline V gene sequence: CDR1 PRHDT, CDR2 FYEKMQ (reference sequence). The CDR3 extends over 14 amino acids. The trim removed 4 bases at V and 7 bases at J, leaving 7 bases unmatched. The CDR3 protein is CASSSRTSEGTQYF. The CDR3 coding sequence is TGTGCCAGCAGCTCCCGGACTAGCGAGGGGACCCAGTACTTC. The variable domain in full, with the rest retrieved from reference TRBV13 and TRBJ2-5, is AAGVIQSPRHLIKEKRETATLKCYPIPRHDTVYWYQQGPGQDPQFLISFYEKMQSDKGSIPDRFSAQQFSDYHSELNMSSLELGDSALYFCASSSRTSEGTQYFGPGTRLLVL.

This chain connects TRBV9 to TRBJ2-1; D perhaps matches TRBD2 (5 bases). The CDR3 runs 13 residues. Trimming took off 0 bases at V and 9 bases at J, with 10 bases between the two ends. The germline CDR1 and CDR2 sequences are SGDLS and YYNGEE. The CDR3 DNA is TGTGCCAGCAGCGTAGTCCATGAGGGTGAGCAGTTCTTC. This gives the protein CASSVVHEGEQFF.

The V gene is TRBV18, the J gene TRBJ2-2; TRBD1 aligns across 9 bases. The CDR3 has 16 amino acids. V lost 4 bases to trimming and J lost 3 bases; unmatched junction nucleotides: 6. Germline values: CDR1 KGHSH, CDR2 LQKENI. The CDR3 here is CASSRNRGRDTGELFF. The DNA for the CDR3 is TGTGCCAGCTCACGGAACAGGGGGCGCGACACCGGGGAGCTGTTTTTT.

The table lists this clone with a count of one. The chain couples TRBV10-3 to TRBJ1-2, with no clear D. Germline V CDR1 and CDR2: ENHRY, SYGVKD. This CDR3 comprises 14 residues. Trimming took off 2 bases at V and 4 bases at J, with 11 bases between the two ends. CDR3 nucleotide sequence: TGTGCCATCAGTGAGGGGAGGCAGGCCTATGGCTACACCTTC. This translates into CAISEGRQAYGYTF.

The chain links TRBV5-1 to TRBJ1-5, with D maybe TRBD1 (5 bases). V lost 5 bases and J lost 3, with 12 bases in between. This CDR3 is 14 amino acids long. The germline V gene has CDR1 SGHRS and CDR2 YFSETQ. CDR3 sequence: CASSFGGSNQPQHF. As DNA, the CDR3 is TGCGCCAGCAGTTTCGGGGGGTCCAATCAGCCCCAGCATTTT.

The chain links TRBV14 to TRBJ1-5; no clear D. The ends were cut back, 0 bases at V and 2 bases at J, with 2 bases in the middle. The CDR3 extends over 13 amino acids. Looked up from germline, CDR1 is SGHDN and CDR2 is FVKESK. CDR3: CASSQDGNQPQHF. DNA for the CDR3: TGTGCCAGCAGCCAAGACGGCAATCAGCCCCAGCATTTT.

Notes on this clone: This sample also contains other DNA sequences that code for the same CDR3. This rearrangement joins TRBV15 to TRBJ1-1; D is uncertain. Trimming stripped 0 bases from V and 1 base from J, with 6 bases between. The CDR3 spans 14 residues. Germline assignment: CDR1 LNHNV and CDR2 YYDKDF (reference sequence). CDR3 region: CATSRDRGNTEAFF. CDR3 bases: TGTGCCACCAGCAGAGATCGCGGGAACACTGAAGCTTTCTTT.

This sequence joins TRBV9 and TRBJ2-4; 8 nucleotides align to TRBD1. Germline loops: CDR1 SGDLS, CDR2 YYNGEE. The CDR3 length is 12 residues. V was pared by 5 bases and J by 14 bases, with 9 bases of the junction left unmatched. For the CDR3, the DNA is TGTGCCAGCAGAGAGGGACAGGCCACCGAGTACTTC. It specifies CASREGQATEYF.

The V and J genes are TRBV5-8 and TRBJ1-1, with TRBD1 matching over 7 bases. J gave up 7 bases and V 4 bases, and 7 bases lay outside the gene matches. In germline, CDR1 is SGHTS, CDR2 YDEGEE. This CDR3 has 13 residues. CDR3 DNA sequence: TGTGCCAGCAGCCAGGGACAGAGGCTTGAAGCTTTCTTT. As protein: CASSQGQRLEAFF.

The chain couples TRBV28 to TRBJ2-3; no definite D call. V lost 6 bases to trimming and J lost 3 bases, with 7 bases between them. The CDR3 is 12 residues long. Looked up from germline, CDR1 is MDHEN and CDR2 is SYDVKM. The CDR3 DNA sequence: TGTGCCAGCAGCCTCGGGACAGATACGCAGTATTTT. Translating gives CASSLGTDTQYF.

This rearrangement joins TRBV7-2 to TRBJ2-1; 10 positions match TRBD2. Germline trimming cut 6 bases from V and 8 bases from J; bases unmatched to any gene: 7. The CDR3 is made up of 14 amino acids. Per the germline V gene, CDR1 is SGHTA and CDR2 is FQGNSA. The CDR3 protein is CASRGGTSADEQFF. The CDR3 nucleotides are TGTGCCAGCAGGGGGGGGACTAGCGCCGATGAGCAGTTCTTC.

The chain recombines TRBV30 with TRBJ1-5; D is perhaps TRBD1 (5 bases). Trimming removed 2 bases at V and 2 bases at J, with 13 bases between. Germline V gives CDR1 GTSNPN, CDR2 SVGIG (reference sequence). CDR3 length: 15 residues. The CDR3 DNA sequence: TGTGCCTGGAGTCCACTGGGGGGAGGCAATCAGCCCCAGCATTTT. This encodes CAWSPLGGGNQPQHF.

V is TRBV7-9 and J is TRBJ1-2; no clear D. Germline V gives CDR1 SEHNR, CDR2 FQNEAQ (reference sequence). This CDR3 is built from 11 residues. Trimming removed 3 bases from V and 5 bases from J, with 4 bases in between. The CDR3, as DNA: TGTGCCAGCAGCTTTCAATATGGCTACACCTTC. This sequence encodes CASSFQYGYTF.

The V call is TRBV28, the J call TRBJ1-5, with D perhaps matching TRBD1 (6 bases). Trimming took 6 bases from V and 11 from J, leaving 20 bases between them. CDR1 is MDHEN, CDR2 SYDVKM, per germline. This CDR3 is built from 14 residues. CDR3 loop: CASSRTDLSSAQHF. The CDR3, as DNA: TGTGCCAGCAGCCGGACAGATCTCTCAAGTGCCCAGCATTTT.

The chain links TRBV9 to TRBJ1-3; D not resolved. Germline V gene data show CDR1 as SGDLS and CDR2 as YYNGEE. This CDR3 has 18 residues. The V end lost 0 bases, the J end lost 4 bases, and 20 bases lay between the germline ends. The DNA for the CDR3 is TGTGCCAGCAGCGTAGGTCCGGGAGGAGCCATAGAGGGAAACACCATATATTTT. Amino acids: CASSVGPGGAIEGNTIYF.

V usage is TRBV27 and J usage is TRBJ2-1, with a weak D call TRBD1 (6 bases). Per germline, CDR1 MNHEY and CDR2 SMNVEV (reference sequence). This CDR3 is built from 13 residues. V dropped 1 base and J dropped 8 bases, with 9 bases sitting between them. CDR3 sequence reads: CASSLYEGDEQFF. The CDR3 bases are TGTGCCAGCAGTTTATACGAGGGGGATGAGCAGTTCTTC.

The rearrangement uses TRBV28 and TRBJ2-6; the D is unclear. Trimming shortened V by 6 bases and J by 2 bases, and 5 bases separated the two germline ends. The CDR3 runs to 13 residues. Per the germline V gene, CDR1 is MDHEN and CDR2 is SYDVKM. The CDR3 loop reads CASSVPGANVLTF. In DNA form, the CDR3 reads TGTGCCAGCAGCGTTCCTGGGGCCAACGTCCTGACTTTC.

This chain uses TRBV5-1 with TRBJ2-1; 8 nucleotides match TRBD2. V lost 5 bases to trimming and J lost 7 bases; unmatched junction nucleotides: 8. Looked up from germline, CDR1 is SGHRS and CDR2 is YFSETQ. The CDR3 contains 14 residues. Written as DNA, the CDR3 is TGCGCCAGCAGACCCGGGACTAGTGTTAATGAGCAGTTCTTC. Its translation is CASRPGTSVNEQFF.

In nucleotides, the CDR3 is TGTGCCATCAGTAGGACTAGGGATTCCTACGAGCAGTACTTC. Translating it yields CAISRTRDSYEQYF. The chain employs TRBV10-3 and TRBJ2-7; 7 positions match TRBD2. Unmatched junction bases numbered 5, after V lost 5 bases and J lost 1 base. The CDR3 spans 14 residues. The germline V gene encodes CDR1 ENHRY and CDR2 SYGVKD.

The chain joins TRBV2 to TRBJ2-7; 9 bases are a match to TRBD1. The germline gives CDR1 SNHLY, CDR2 FYNNEI. After removal of 7 bases from V and 5 bases from J, the junction contained 9 bases not matched to a gene. CDR3 length: 14 residues. The CDR3 DNA follows: TGTGCCAGCAAACGGGGGACAGGGTTTGACGAGCAGTACTTC. Its protein product is CASKRGTGFDEQYF.

The chain is built from TRBV2 and TRBJ2-5; TRBD2 aligns across 11 bases. The germline CDR1 and CDR2 sequences are SNHLY and FYNNEI. The CDR3 loop spans 15 amino acids. With 4 bases clipped from V and 5 bases from J, the junction kept 6 bases outside the gene matches. CDR3 bases: TGTGCCAGCAGTGCCCTACTAGCGGGAGTTGAGACCCAGTACTTC. Protein sequence: CASSALLAGVETQYF.

This rearrangement joins TRBV7-8 to TRBJ1-1; a possible D gene is TRBD1 (5 bases). Germline V gene sequence: CDR1 SGHVS, CDR2 FQNEAQ. This CDR3 has 16 residues. V shed 1 base and J shed 2 bases, with 14 bases lying between them. The CDR3 DNA follows: TGTGCCAGCAGCTTAGGTGGGGCGGATAGTAACACTGAAGCTTTCTTT. This sequence encodes CASSLGGADSNTEAFF.

This clone was counted between two and nine times. The chain employs TRBV18 and TRBJ1-5, with D possibly TRBD1 on 5 matching bases. The CDR3 covers 15 residues. From germline, CDR1 is KGHSH and CDR2 LQKENI. The V end was cut by 3 bases, the J end by 0 bases, with 9 bases between. CDR3 loop: CASSPLDNSNQPQHF. As DNA, the CDR3 is TGTGCCAGCTCACCCTTGGACAATAGCAATCAGCCCCAGCATTTT.

The CDR3 DNA reads TGTGCCAGTAGTGCGGGGACTAGCGGGAGTGTGGATACGCAGTATTTT. This codes for CASSAGTSGSVDTQYF. The chain links TRBV19 to TRBJ2-3; 14 positions agree with TRBD2. Germline trimming cut 5 bases from V and 6 bases from J; bases unmatched to any gene: 7. CDR3 size: 16 residues. Germline CDR1 reads LNHDA; CDR2 reads SQIVND (reference sequence).

This chain joins TRBV9 and TRBJ1-2; D remains unclear. V was cut by 0 bases and J by 2 bases, with 8 bases left in between. Germline V gives CDR1 SGDLS, CDR2 YYNGEE. There are 14 residues in the CDR3. The CDR3 loop is CASSVASTNYGYTF. The CDR3 DNA reads as TGTGCCAGCAGCGTAGCTTCAACAAACTATGGCTACACCTTC.

The V and J genes are TRBV4-2 and TRBJ2-1; a possible D gene is TRBD1 (6 bases). The CDR3 sequence is 17 residues long. Germline V gene data show CDR1 as LGHNA and CDR2 as YNFKEQ. Trimming left V 3 bases short and J 0 bases short, with 15 bases between. In nucleotides, the CDR3 is TGTGCCAGCAGCCACGATCCGGGACAAGGCTCCTACAATGAGCAGTTCTTC. It specifies CASSHDPGQGSYNEQFF.